Below, 6 T cell receptor beta chains from the same sample are listed, as sequenced in a study of patients and donors after allogeneic stem cell transplantation. MiXCR was run by TCRdb on the RT-PCR reads, yielding one entry per CDR3 protein. The table has about a million distinct CDR3 sequences, roughly 18% seen once. The specimen was blood, either unsorted or a sorted T cell fraction (not recorded which). These receptor sequences come from a human donor who was either an allogeneic HSCT recipient or a stem cell or donor lymphocyte infusion donor (not recorded which). It is not recorded whose cells these are; they may come from a transplant donor.

The chain couples TRBV7-9 to TRBJ2-1, with D tentatively TRBD1 (8 bases). CDR3 length: 16 residues. CDR1 is SEHNR, CDR2 FQNEAQ, per germline (reference sequence). The V end lost 5 bases, the J end lost 0 bases, and 14 bases lay between the germline ends. CDR3 in amino acids: CASSHRGGASYNEQFF. The CDR3 region has the DNA TGTGCCAGCAGCCACAGGGGGGGAGCCTCCTACAATGAGCAGTTCTTC.

The genes are TRBV24-1 and TRBJ2-3, with 8 bases matching TRBD1. The CDR3 totals 15 residues. The junction had 6 bases not matched to a gene; V was cut back by 4 bases and J by 4 bases. CDR1 KGHDR and CDR2 SFDVKD come from the germline V gene. CDR3 in amino acids: CATSDPGQAPDTQYF. CDR3 nucleotide sequence: TGTGCCACCAGTGACCCGGGACAGGCGCCAGATACGCAGTATTTT.

This clonotype was seen a few times. V gene TRBV25-1 combines with J gene TRBJ1-4; 9 positions agree with TRBD1. The CDR3 totals 14 residues. In germline, CDR1 is MGHDK, CDR2 SYGVNS. V shed 6 bases and J 5 bases; nucleotides not matched to a gene: 4. This chain's CDR3 is CASRGTGSNEKLFF. The CDR3 DNA sequence: TGTGCCAGCAGAGGGACAGGGTCAAATGAAAAACTGTTTTTT.

In DNA form, the CDR3 reads TGTGCCAGCAGCGACGCGGGCGCTGTATATGGCTACACCTTC. Translated, it gives CASSDAGAVYGYTF. This sequence joins TRBV11-2 and TRBJ1-2; D is unresolved. CDR1 is SGHAT, CDR2 FQNNGV, per germline. This CDR3 comprises 14 residues. V lost 5 bases and J lost 5, with 15 bases in between.

This clonotype was observed a handful of times. The chain links TRBV29-1 to TRBJ1-1; tentative D call: TRBD1 (5 bases). This CDR3 has 12 amino acids. V was pared by 2 bases and J by 10 bases, with 14 bases between. The germline V gene encodes CDR1 SQVTM and CDR2 ANQGSEA. The CDR3: CSVEPGYQGAFF. The DNA of the CDR3 is TGCAGCGTTGAACCGGGGTACCAGGGAGCTTTCTTT. Together with reference TRBV29-1 and TRBJ1-1, the CDR3 gives the full variable domain: SAVISQKPSRDICQRGTSLTIQCQVDSQVTMMFWYRQQPGQSLTLIATANQGSEATYESGFVIDKFPISRPNLTFSTLTVSNMSPEDSSIYLCSVEPGYQGAFFGQGTRLTVV.

There are a few counts of this clonotype. The J gene is TRBJ1-1, the V gene TRBV12-3 or TRBV12-4; a weak D match, TRBD1 (5 bases). V lost 3 bases to trimming and J lost 1 base, with 21 bases between them. The CDR3 totals 18 residues. CDR3 sequence reads: CASSFRFSSGHPNTEAFF. The CDR3 bases are TGTGCCAGCAGTTTTCGCTTTTCGAGCGGACATCCGAACACTGAAGCTTTCTTT.